Given below is one T cell receptor beta chain in context. The data were obtained in a study of T cell responses to AZD1222 COVID-19 vaccine. Looking at the study overall: Investigators merged groups given second doses at roughly 4 or roughly 12 weeks.

V was clipped by 5 bases and J by 4 bases, with 8 bases between them. CDR1 is SEHNR, CDR2 FQNEAQ, per germline (reference sequence). CDR3 length: 12 residues. Repertoires were generated with immunoSEQ multiplex PCR, while TCRdb's copy carries only in-frame clones and drops some. The table has about 150,000 clones, 90% seen once. This chain links TRBV7-9 with TRBJ1-2; D uncertain. Material: peripheral blood, obtained on day 0 of AZD1222 vaccination. This TCR derives from an adult in good health. CDR3 DNA sequence: TGTGCCAGCAGCGAAACCGGCTATGGCTACACCTTC. Its translation: CASSETGYGYTF.